Included here is one TCR beta chain sequence, with context. In Cohort 3, a recovered donor had either two negative PCRs, clearance, or symptom resolution. This entry is derived from a study of blood T cell repertoires in COVID-19. Germline CDR1 and CDR2: SQVTM and ANQGSEA. The CDR3 totals 13 residues. Between the trimmed V and J ends, which lost 3 bases and 8 bases, there was a span of 13 bases. Authors' methods: Reference gene primer amplification in the assay estimated nucleated cell counts. The repertoire was sequenced with immunoSEQ multiplex PCR; TCRdb's copy has only in-frame clones and lacks some. D and trimming were read from the DNA, whereas the V and J calls and clone size are those reported in that table. The sample comprises roughly 230,000 clones, roughly four fifths of which are singletons, and approximately 3.6% rests with the top ten.

The sequencing input was PBMCs or T cells enriched from blood (not recorded which). This TCR derives from a woman aged 55 to 70 who had recovered from COVID-19. The chain uses TRBV29-1 and TRBJ1-4, with TRBD1 as a possible D gene (6 bases). CDR3 sequence reads: CSVEGRGTEKLFF. The CDR3 DNA reads TGCAGCGTTGAGGGCAGGGGAACCGAAAAACTGTTTTTT.